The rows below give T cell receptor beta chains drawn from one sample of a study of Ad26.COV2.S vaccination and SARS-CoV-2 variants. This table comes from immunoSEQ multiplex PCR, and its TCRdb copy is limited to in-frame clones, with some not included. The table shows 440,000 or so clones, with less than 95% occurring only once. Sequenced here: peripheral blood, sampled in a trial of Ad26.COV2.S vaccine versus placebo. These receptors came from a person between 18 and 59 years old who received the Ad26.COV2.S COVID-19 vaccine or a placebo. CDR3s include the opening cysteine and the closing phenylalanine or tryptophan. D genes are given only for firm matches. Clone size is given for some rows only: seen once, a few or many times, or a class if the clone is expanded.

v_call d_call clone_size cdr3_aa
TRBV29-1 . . CSVVVVGQASGYTF
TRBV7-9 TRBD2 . CASGPGLEAEQFF
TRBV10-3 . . CAISEGDRFRTYEQYF
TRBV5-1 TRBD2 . CASSLGLAGGHEQYF
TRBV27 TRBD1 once CASSPAGQGSTDTQYF
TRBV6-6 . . CASSPREGQPQHF
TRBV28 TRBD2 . CASSLGLAGGPGKNIQYF
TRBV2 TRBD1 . CASSPGQGRSGANVLTF
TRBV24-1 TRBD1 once CATGTGAYNEQFF
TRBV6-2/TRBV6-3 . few CASSYLSGGYEQFF
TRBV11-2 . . CASSLGWSYGYTF
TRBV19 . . CASSIRGGSSGNTIYF
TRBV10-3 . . CAISQSPNTGELFF
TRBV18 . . CASSPVAESYEQYF
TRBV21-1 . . CASSKKARESSYNEQFF
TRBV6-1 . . CASSERGVADPYNEQFF
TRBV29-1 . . CSVAQRVNNEQFF
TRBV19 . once CASSMKVADGYTF
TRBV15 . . CATSRDVSGGTGGRQFF
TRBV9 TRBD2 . CASSVHGGTLQETQYF
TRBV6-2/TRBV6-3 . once CASSYSGSSYEQYF
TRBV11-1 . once CASSPGVASTDTQYF
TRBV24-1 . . CATRQSSNQPQHF
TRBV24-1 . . CATSDGGQAVFF
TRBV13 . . CASSRGTASTDTQYF
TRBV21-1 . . CASSIRQGHNYGYTF
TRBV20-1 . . CSASSRQETQYF
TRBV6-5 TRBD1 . CASSTTGKATYEQYF
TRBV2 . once CASMGDTQYF
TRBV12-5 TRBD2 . CASGFGTSGRAGEQFF
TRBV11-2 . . CASSLGLLNTGELFF
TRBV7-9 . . CASSLTSSLVGGYTF
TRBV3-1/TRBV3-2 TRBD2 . CYGTSGRARSSYEQYF
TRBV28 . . CASSPTTGSSFGSPLHF
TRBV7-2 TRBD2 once CASSFSTSGSYNEQFF
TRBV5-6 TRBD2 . CASSPLAGEQYF
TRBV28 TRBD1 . CASSDRQGGAAFF
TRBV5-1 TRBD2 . CASSLASLAGGPAGTQYF
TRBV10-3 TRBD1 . CAISGDRGAYEQYF